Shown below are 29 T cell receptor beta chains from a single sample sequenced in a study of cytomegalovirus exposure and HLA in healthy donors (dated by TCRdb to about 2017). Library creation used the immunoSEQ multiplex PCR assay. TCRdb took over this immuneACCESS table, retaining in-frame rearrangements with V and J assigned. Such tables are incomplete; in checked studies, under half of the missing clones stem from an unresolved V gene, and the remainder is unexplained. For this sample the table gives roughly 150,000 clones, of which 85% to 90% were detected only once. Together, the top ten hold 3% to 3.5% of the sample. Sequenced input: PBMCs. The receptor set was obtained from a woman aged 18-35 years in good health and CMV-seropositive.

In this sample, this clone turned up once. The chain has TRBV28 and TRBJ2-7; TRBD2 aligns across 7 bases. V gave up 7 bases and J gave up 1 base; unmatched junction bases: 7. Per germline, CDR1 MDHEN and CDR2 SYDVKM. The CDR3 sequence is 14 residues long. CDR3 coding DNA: TGTGCCAGCATTAGCCGGGACTATTCCTACGAGCAGTACTTC. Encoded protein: CASISRDYSYEQYF.

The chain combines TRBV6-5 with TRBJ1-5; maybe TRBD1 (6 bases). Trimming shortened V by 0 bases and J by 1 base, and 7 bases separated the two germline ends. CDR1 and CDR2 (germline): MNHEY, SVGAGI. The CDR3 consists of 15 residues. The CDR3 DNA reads TGTGCCAGCAGTTACTCACAGGGAAGCAATCAGCCCCAGCATTTT. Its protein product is CASSYSQGSNQPQHF.

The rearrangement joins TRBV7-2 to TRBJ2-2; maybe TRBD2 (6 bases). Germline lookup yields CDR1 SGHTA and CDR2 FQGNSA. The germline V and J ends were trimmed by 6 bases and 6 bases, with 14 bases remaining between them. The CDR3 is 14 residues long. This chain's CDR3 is CASRPGLPPGELFF. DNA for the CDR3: TGTGCCAGCAGGCCGGGACTCCCTCCCGGGGAGCTGTTTTTT.

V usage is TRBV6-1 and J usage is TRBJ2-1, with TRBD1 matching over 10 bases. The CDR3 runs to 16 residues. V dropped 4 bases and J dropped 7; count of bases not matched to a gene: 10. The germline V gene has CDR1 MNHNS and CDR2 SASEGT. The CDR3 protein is CASSAWTGGRLNEQFF. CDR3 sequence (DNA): TGTGCCAGCAGTGCCTGGACAGGGGGAAGATTGAATGAGCAGTTCTTC.

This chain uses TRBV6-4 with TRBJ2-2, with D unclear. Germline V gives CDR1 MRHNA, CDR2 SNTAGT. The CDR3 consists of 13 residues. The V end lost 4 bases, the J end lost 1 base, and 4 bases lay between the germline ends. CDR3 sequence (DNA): TGTGCCAGCAGTGCAGGGAACACCGGGGAGCTGTTTTTT. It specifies CASSAGNTGELFF.

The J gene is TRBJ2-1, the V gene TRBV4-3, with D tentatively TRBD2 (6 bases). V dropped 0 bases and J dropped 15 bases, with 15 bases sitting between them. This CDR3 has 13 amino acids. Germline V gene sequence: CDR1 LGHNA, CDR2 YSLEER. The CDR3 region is CASSQDRTKQRFF. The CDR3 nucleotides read TGCGCCAGCAGCCAAGATAGGACTAAACAACGGTTCTTC.

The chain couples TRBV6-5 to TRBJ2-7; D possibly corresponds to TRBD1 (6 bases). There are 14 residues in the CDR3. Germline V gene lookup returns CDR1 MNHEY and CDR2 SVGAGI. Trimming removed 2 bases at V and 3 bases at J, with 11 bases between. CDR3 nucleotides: TGTGCCAGCAGTTACCTGGACAGAATCTACGAGCAGTACTTC. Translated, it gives CASSYLDRIYEQYF.

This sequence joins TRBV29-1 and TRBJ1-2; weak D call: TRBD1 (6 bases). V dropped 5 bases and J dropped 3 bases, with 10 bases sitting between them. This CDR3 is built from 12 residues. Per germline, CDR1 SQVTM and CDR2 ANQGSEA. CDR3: CSVREGDYGYTF. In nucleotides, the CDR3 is TGCAGCGTTCGTGAGGGGGACTATGGCTACACCTTC. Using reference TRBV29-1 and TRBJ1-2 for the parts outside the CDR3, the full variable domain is SAVISQKPSRDICQRGTSLTIQCQVDSQVTMMFWYRQQPGQSLTLIATANQGSEATYESGFVIDKFPISRPNLTFSTLTVSNMSPEDSSIYLCSVREGDYGYTFGSGTRLTVV.

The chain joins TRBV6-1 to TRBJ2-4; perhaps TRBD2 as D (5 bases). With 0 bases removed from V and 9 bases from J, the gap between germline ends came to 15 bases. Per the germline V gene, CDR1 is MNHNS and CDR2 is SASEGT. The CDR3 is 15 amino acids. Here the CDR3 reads CASSEARASRVIQYF. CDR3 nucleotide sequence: TGTGCCAGCAGTGAAGCGCGGGCTAGCCGGGTCATTCAGTACTTC.

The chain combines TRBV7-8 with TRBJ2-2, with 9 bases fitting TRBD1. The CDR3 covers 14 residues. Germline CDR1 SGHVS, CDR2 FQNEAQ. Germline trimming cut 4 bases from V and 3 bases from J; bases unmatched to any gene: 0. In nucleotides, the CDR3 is TGTGCCAGCAGCTGGGACAGGGACACCGGGGAGCTGTTTTTT. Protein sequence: CASSWDRDTGELFF. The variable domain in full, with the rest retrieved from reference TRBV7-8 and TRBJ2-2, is GAGVSQSPRYKVAKRGQDVALRCDPISGHVSLFWYQQALGQGPEFLTYFQNEAQLDKSGLPSDRFFAERPEGSVSTLKIQRTQQEDSAVYLCASSWDRDTGELFFGEGSRLTVL.

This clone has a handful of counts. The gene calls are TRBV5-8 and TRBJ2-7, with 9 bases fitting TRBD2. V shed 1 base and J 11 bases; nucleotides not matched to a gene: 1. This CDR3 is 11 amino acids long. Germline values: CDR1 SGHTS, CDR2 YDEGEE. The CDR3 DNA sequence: TGTGCCAGCAGCTTGATAGCGGGAGAGTACTTC. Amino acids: CASSLIAGEYF.

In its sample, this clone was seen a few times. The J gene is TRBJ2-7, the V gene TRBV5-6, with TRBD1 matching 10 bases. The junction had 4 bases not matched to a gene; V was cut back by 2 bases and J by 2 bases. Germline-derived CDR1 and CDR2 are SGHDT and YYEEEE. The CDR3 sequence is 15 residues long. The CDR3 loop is CASSLWGTGAYEQYF. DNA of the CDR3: TGTGCCAGCAGCTTATGGGGGACAGGGGCCTACGAGCAGTACTTC.

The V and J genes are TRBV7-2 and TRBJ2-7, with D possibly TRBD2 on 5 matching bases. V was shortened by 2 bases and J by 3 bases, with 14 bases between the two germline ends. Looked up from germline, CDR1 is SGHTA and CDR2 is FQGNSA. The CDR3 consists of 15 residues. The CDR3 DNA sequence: TGTGCCAGCAGCTTAAACCGGGGAACCCTCTACGAGCAGTACTTC. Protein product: CASSLNRGTLYEQYF.

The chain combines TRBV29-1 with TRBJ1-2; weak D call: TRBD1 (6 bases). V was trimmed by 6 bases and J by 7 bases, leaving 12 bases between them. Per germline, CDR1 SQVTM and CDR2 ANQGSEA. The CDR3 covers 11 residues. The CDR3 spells CSVNRVTGYTF. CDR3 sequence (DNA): TGCAGCGTGAACAGGGTAACTGGCTACACCTTC.

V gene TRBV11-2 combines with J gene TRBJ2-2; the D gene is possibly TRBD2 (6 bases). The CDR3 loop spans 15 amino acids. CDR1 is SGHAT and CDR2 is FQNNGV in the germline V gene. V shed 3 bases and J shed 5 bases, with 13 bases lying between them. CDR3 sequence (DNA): TGTGCCAGCAGCTTGAGTCCGGGGGTAACCGGGGAGCTGTTTTTT. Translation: CASSLSPGVTGELFF. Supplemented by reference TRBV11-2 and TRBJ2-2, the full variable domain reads EAGVAQSPRYKIIEKRQSVAFWCNPISGHATLYWYQQILGQGPKLLIQFQNNGVVDDSQLPKDRFSAERLKGVDSTLKIQPAKLEDSAVYLCASSLSPGVTGELFFGEGSRLTVL.

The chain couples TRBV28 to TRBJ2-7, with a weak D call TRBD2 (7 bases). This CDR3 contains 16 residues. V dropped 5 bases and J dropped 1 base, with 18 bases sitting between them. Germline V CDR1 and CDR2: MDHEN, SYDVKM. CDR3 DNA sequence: TGTGCCAGCAGTCACCTCGGGGGGCCCGCTTCCTACGAGCAGTACTTC. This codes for CASSHLGGPASYEQYF.

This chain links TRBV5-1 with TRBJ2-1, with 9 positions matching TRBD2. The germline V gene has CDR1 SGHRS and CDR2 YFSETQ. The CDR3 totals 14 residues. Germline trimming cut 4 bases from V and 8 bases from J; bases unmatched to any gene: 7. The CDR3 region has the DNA TGCGCCAGCAGCGCAGGGACTAGCCAGGATGAGCAGTTCTTC. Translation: CASSAGTSQDEQFF.

CDR3 loop: CASRYGHQRDEQFF. CDR3 nucleotides: TGTGCCAGCAGATACGGACATCAGCGAGATGAGCAGTTCTTC. V gene TRBV13 combines with J gene TRBJ2-1; TRBD1 is a possible D gene (5 bases). Trimming cost V 6 bases and J 8 bases, with 17 bases left between them. The CDR3 loop spans 14 amino acids. Germline values: CDR1 PRHDT, CDR2 FYEKMQ (reference sequence).

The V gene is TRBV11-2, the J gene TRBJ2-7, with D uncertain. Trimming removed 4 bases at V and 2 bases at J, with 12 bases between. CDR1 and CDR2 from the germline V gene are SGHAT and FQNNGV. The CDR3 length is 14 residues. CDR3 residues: CASSSPPNTYEQYF. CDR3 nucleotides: TGTGCCAGCAGCTCGCCCCCTAATACCTACGAGCAGTACTTC.

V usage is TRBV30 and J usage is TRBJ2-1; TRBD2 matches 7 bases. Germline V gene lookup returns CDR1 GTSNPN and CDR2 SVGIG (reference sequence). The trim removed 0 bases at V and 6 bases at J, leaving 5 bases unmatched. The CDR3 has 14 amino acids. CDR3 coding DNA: TGTGCCTGGAGTGTGAAAGCGGGAACCAATGAGCAGTTCTTC. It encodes CAWSVKAGTNEQFF. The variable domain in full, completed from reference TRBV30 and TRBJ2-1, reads SQTIHQWPATLVQPVGSPLSLECTVEGTSNPNLYWYRQAAGRGLQLLFYSVGIGQISSEVPQNLSASRPQDRQFILSSKKLLLSDSGFYLCAWSVKAGTNEQFFGPGTRLTVL.

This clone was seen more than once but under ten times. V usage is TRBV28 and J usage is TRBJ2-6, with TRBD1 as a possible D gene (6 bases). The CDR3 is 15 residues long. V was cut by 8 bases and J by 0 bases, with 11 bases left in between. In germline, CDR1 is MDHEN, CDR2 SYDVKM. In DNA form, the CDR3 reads TGTGCCAGCGGGGACATAAGCTCTGGGGCCAACGTCCTGACTTTC. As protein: CASGDISSGANVLTF.

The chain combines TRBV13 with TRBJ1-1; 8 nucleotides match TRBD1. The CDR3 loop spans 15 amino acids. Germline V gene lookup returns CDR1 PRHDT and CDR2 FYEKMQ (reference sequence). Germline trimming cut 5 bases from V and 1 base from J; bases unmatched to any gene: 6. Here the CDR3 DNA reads TGTGCCAGCAGCCCAGCCGGGACAGGGAACACTGAAGCTTTCTTT. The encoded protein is CASSPAGTGNTEAFF.

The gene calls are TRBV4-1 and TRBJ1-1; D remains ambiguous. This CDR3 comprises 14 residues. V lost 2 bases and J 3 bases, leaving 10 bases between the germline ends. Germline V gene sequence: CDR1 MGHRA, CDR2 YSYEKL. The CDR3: CASSQRGRDTEAFF. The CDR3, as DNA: TGCGCCAGCAGCCAAAGAGGGAGGGACACTGAAGCTTTCTTT.

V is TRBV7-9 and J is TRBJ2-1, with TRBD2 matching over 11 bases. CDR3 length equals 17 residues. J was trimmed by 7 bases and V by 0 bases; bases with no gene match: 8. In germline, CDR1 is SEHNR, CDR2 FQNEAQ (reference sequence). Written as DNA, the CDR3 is TGTGCCAGCAGCTTAGCGAAACTAGCGGGAGTGTATAATGAGCAGTTCTTC. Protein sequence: CASSLAKLAGVYNEQFF. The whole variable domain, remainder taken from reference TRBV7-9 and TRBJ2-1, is DTGVSQNPRHKITKRGQNVTFRCDPISEHNRLYWYRQTLGQGPEFLTYFQNEAQLEKSRLLSDRFSAERPKGSFSTLEIQRTEQGDSAMYLCASSLAKLAGVYNEQFFGPGTRLTVL.

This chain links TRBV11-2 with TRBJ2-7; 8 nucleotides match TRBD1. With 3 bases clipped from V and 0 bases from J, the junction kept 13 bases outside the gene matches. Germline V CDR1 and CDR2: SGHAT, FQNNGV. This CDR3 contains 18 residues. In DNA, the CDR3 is TGTGCCAGCAGCTTCTTCCTAGACAGGGGCTTGAGCTCCTACGAGCAGTACTTC. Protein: CASSFFLDRGLSSYEQYF.

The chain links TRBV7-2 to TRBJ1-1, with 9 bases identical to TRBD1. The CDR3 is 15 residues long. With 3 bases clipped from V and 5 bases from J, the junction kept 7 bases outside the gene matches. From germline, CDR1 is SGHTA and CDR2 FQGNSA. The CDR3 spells CASSFWTGVVTEAFF. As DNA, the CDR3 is TGTGCCAGCAGCTTCTGGACAGGGGTTGTGACTGAAGCTTTCTTT.

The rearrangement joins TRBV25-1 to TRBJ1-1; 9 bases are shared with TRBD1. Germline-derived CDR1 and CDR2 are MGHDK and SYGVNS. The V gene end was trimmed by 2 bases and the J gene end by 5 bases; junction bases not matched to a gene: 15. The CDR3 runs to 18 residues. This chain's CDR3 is CASSEPHPSDRGGTEAFF. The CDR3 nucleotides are TGTGCCAGCAGTGAACCCCACCCATCCGACAGGGGGGGGACTGAAGCTTTCTTT.

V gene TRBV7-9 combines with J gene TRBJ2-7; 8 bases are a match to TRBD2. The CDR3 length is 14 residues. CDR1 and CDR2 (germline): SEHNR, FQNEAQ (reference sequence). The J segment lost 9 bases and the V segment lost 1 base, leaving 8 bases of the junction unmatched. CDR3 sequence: CASSLGEASGRQYF. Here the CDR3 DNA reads TGTGCCAGCAGCTTAGGAGAGGCTAGCGGGCGGCAGTACTTC. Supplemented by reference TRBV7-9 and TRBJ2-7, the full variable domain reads DTGVSQNPRHKITKRGQNVTFRCDPISEHNRLYWYRQTLGQGPEFLTYFQNEAQLEKSRLLSDRFSAERPKGSFSTLEIQRTEQGDSAMYLCASSLGEASGRQYFGPGTRLTVT.

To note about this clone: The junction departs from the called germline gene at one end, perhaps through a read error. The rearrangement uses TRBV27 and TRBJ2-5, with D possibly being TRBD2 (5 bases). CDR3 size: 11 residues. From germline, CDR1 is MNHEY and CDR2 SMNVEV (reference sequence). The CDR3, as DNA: TGTCCCAGTTCGGGAAATGAGACCCAGTACTTC. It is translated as CPSSGNETQYF.